This record covers a single TCR beta chain. The sample belongs to a study of blood T cells in healthy people across ages. Overall study context: Template switching captured about one barcoded beta molecule per two T cells.

After removal of 5 bases from V and 4 bases from J, the junction contained 7 bases not matched to a gene. The CDR3 sequence is 14 residues long. With a J-beta primer mix and a sample-barcoded 5' primer, a second PCR ran about 6 to 11 cycles. Any given sample supplied a minimum of 3 million CDR3-containing paired-end reads. TCRdb re-derived calls from the 5' RACE reads in MiXCR, one entry per CDR3 protein. The sample yields about 1,400,000 distinct CDR3 sequences, about 40% seen once. V is TRBV12-3 or TRBV12-4 and J is TRBJ1-2; 7 bases agree with TRBD1. The TCR was taken from a woman between 18 and 30 years old in good health. The sequencing sample was made of blood. CDR3 in DNA: TGTGCCAGCAGTGCCGAGACAGGGCGCTATGGCTACACCTTC. It translates to CASSAETGRYGYTF.